Here is one T cell receptor (beta chain) with its context. Its antigen remains undetermined. Per-nucleotide qualities are absent, and no much larger clonotype sits a single base away. Proliferating CFSE-low cells from the MLR were sequenced to define alloreactive TCRbeta sequences. CFSE-MLRs used pre-transplant recipient cells stimulated by donor PBMCs, splenocytes or lymph node cells, or third-party PBMCs. Each of the 8 studied subjects was randomized to immunosuppression withdrawal. The Qiagen DNeasy Blood and Tissue Kit was used to isolate genomic DNA. Using immunoSEQ, frozen genomic DNA was subjected to high-throughput TCRbeta CDR3 sequencing, a process that included PCR amplification, mapping, bias correction and internal controls. In the paper's pipeline: Only productive rearrangements were retained, with each unique TCRbeta sequence defined by its CDR3 nucleotide sequence together with its V and J gene. For classification of a sequence as donor-reactive, at least 5-fold expansion in CFSE-low cells relative to unstimulated pre-transplant cells and a frequency of at least 0.01% were required. Minimum frequency thresholds were set for each subject based on the unstimulated sample with the lowest template count, ensuring at least 90% detection power. Repertoire turnover was measured by Jensen-Shannon divergence between the top 1000 TCRbeta sequences post- and pre-transplant. Changes in detection of donor-reactive sequences were tested with two-sided Fisher's exact tests. TCRdb holds this immuneACCESS table with in-frame rearrangements only. Some clones are missing; in checked studies, unresolved V genes explain under half, and the rest has no known cause. From that table come the V and J calls and clone size; the DNA was used to work out D and trimming. Counted in this sample were 4,500 to 6,000 clones; 31% of them appeared once. In total, the top ten clones hold about 15% of the sample.

From a lookup of the germline V gene (reference sequence), CDR1 and CDR2 are LNHNV and YYDKDF. V lost 1 base and J lost 4 bases; the stretch between them is 16 bases long. Taken from cysteine to phenylalanine, the CDR3 has 16 residues. Only CDR3 DNA remains: 48 bases, in frame from the first base. These data come from a study of T cell clones after liver transplantation (dated by TCRdb to about 2019). Context from the whole study: The samples were obtained from ITN030ST, a randomized trial that attempted immunosuppression withdrawal within 2 years after liver transplantation. Donor-reactive T cell clones were identified using TCRbeta sequencing after a pre-transplant mixed lymphocyte reaction and were then followed in post-transplant blood. Third party-reactive TCRbeta sequences were also identified from pre-transplant MLRs to serve as an antigen-independent comparator for donor-reactive sequences. Three of the eight recipients were HCV-positive; the others were transplanted for non-autoimmune, non-viral indications. Subjects received no induction therapy and standard immunosuppression until randomization at 12-24 months post-transplant. Tolerance was defined as complete immunosuppression withdrawal for at least one year with no rise in liver enzymes beyond twice the upper limit of normal. The study cohort included 8 liver transplant recipients, of whom 3 were classified as tolerant and 5 as non-tolerant. The paper as a whole reports these results and caveats: Circulating donor-reactive CD4 TCRbeta sequences fell significantly post-transplant in most of the 8 subjects, irrespective of tolerance or HCV status. Because no allograft tissue specimens were available, donor-reactive T cells may have migrated into the graft instead of being deleted. Once repertoire turnover was taken into account, donor-reactive detection showed a significant reduction for CD4 in 7 of 8 subjects and for CD8 in 8 of 8. The conclusions were considered preliminary, being limited by small, heterogeneous patient numbers and non-standardized post-transplant time points. In two subjects, low numbers of available donor cells limited the measurable donor-reactive repertoire. A greater decline was seen for donor-reactive sequences than for third party-reactive sequences, suggesting partial antigen-specific deletion unrelated to withdrawal success.

The chain is assembled from TRBV15 and TRBJ1-1; the D gene cannot be named for sure. Sequences were obtained from CD4+ T cells from cultured PBMCs. The receptor was isolated from a human patient who received a liver transplant. Where a transplant has occurred, the graft donor may have supplied some of the T cells. The CDR3 is CATSRGNGIWGTEAFF. The DNA reads as follows: TGTGCCACCAGCAGAGGGAATGGGATTTGGGGCACTGAAGCTTTCTTT.